The rows below give T cell receptor beta chains drawn from one sample of a study of T cells after posttransplantation cyclophosphamide. Using immunoSEQ multiplex PCR, the repertoire was profiled, and TCRdb retains in-frame clones only, with some absent. The data contain some 52,000 clones, approximately 86% of them singletons. The source material was PBMCs. The receptors were gathered from a man aged 25 to 40 with a blood cancer, CMV-positive, and with a related stem cell donor. Each CDR3 is given with its conserved first and last residue. D genes are given only for firm matches. Rows give clone size only sometimes, using once, few, many, or a class for an expanded clone.

once	TRBJ2-3	TRBV7-2	TRBD2	TGTGCCAGCATCCTGGTAGCGGGAGTCTCAGATACGCAGTATTTT	CASILVAGVSDTQYF
few	TRBJ2-7	TRBV5-6	NA	TGTGCCAGCAGCTCCCTGACAGGACCCTACGAGCAGTACTTC	CASSSLTGPYEQYF
NA	TRBJ1-5	TRBV4-2	NA	TGTGCCAGCAGCCAATCGGTCACGAGGGCCATCAATCAGCCCCAGCATTTT	CASSQSVTRAINQPQHF
NA	TRBJ2-3	TRBV19	TRBD1	TGTGCCAGTAGGACACAGGGGATCACAGATACGCAGTATTTT	CASRTQGITDTQYF
NA	TRBJ1-5	TRBV7-9	NA	TGTGCCAGCAGCTTGGCGACACCTAATCAGCCCCAGCATTTT	CASSLATPNQPQHF
NA	TRBJ2-7	TRBV11-1	TRBD2	TGTGCCAGCAGCTTTGCGGGGGTCTCCTACGAGCAGTACTTC	CASSFAGVSYEQYF
NA	TRBJ2-3	TRBV2	NA	TGTGCCAGCAGTGAACGTACGGGACAAGCCACAGATACGCAGTATTTT	CASSERTGQATDTQYF
NA	TRBJ2-7	TRBV11-3	NA	TGTGCCAGCAGCTTGGACTCGGACTACGAGCAGTACTTC	CASSLDSDYEQYF
NA	TRBJ2-7	TRBV27	TRBD2	TGTGCCAGCAGTTCAATCCCTAGCGGGGCCTACGAGCAGTACTTC	CASSSIPSGAYEQYF
once	TRBJ1-2	TRBV6-1	NA	TGTGCCAGCAGTGAACCGCAGGGCCTCTATGGCTACACCTTC	CASSEPQGLYGYTF
NA	TRBJ2-4	TRBV11-3	NA	TGTGCCAGCAGCTCAGGACAGAATAAAAACATTCAGTACTTC	CASSSGQNKNIQYF